Presented here are 17 T cell receptor beta chains from one specimen sequenced in a study of Graves' ophthalmopathy and Graves' hyperthyroidism. From RNA, the CDR3 regions of TCR beta chains were amplified and sequenced. First-round RT-PCR relied on HTBI primers, and a second-round multiplex PCR came next. One entry per CDR3 protein results from TCRdb running MiXCR on the multiplex PCR reads. The sample consists of about 480,000 distinct CDR3 sequences, approximately 15% of them appearing once. Sequenced material: blood. The source is a woman in her twenties or thirties with Graves' ophthalmopathy.

This clonotype was picked up many times. Since a much larger clone is just one base distant, this may be a read error. V and J are TRBV5-6 and TRBJ2-7, with 12 nucleotides matching TRBD1. The CDR3 spans 14 residues. Germline V gives CDR1 SGHDT, CDR2 YYEEEE. After removal of 3 bases from V and 5 bases from J, the junction contained 3 bases not matched to a gene. CDR3 DNA: TGTGCCAGCAGCTGGGGACAGGGGGCCGACGAGCAGTACTTC. It specifies CASSWGQGADEQYF.

The gene calls are TRBV6-2 or TRBV6-3 and TRBJ1-1; a weak D match, TRBD1 (5 bases). V gave up 4 bases and J gave up 6 bases, with 18 bases separating them. In germline, CDR1 is MNHEY, CDR2 SVGEGT. CDR3 length: 15 amino acids. The CDR3 here is CASSFFDRGVAEAFF. Written as DNA, the CDR3 is TGTGCCAGCAGTTTCTTCGACAGAGGGGTTGCTGAAGCTTTCTTT.

This clonotype showed up many times. The V call is TRBV28, the J call TRBJ1-6; D uncertain. The ends were cut back, 5 bases at V and 9 bases at J, with 20 bases in the middle. Germline V gene data show CDR1 as MDHEN and CDR2 as SYDVKM. The CDR3 is 16 amino acids. DNA of the CDR3: TGTGCCAGCAGTCCCCTCTGGAGAGGTGGAGGTTCACCCCTCCACTTT. Translation: CASSPLWRGGGSPLHF.

This clonotype was recorded at least ten times. V gene TRBV5-1 combines with J gene TRBJ2-7, with 12 nucleotides matching TRBD1. CDR1 is SGHRS, CDR2 YFSETQ, per germline. The CDR3 runs to 16 residues. V shed 4 bases and J 6 bases; nucleotides not matched to a gene: 11. CDR3 coding DNA: TGCGCCAGCAGCGTTTTACCTGCGGGACAGGGGGCCGAGCAGTACTTC. Translating gives CASSVLPAGQGAEQYF.

This chain connects TRBV20-1 to TRBJ2-7, with TRBD1 as a possible D gene (6 bases). V shed 3 bases and J shed 3 bases, with 12 bases lying between them. The CDR3 runs 13 residues. CDR1 is DFQATT and CDR2 is SNEGSKA in the germline V gene (reference sequence). The CDR3 coding sequence is TGCAGTGCTAGGGGGGCCGCCAACTACGAGCAGTACTTC. It codes for CSARGAANYEQYF.

This clonotype was observed many times. CDR3 bases: TGCGCCAGCAGCCAAGATGAGGGACACCCAAACTACGAGCAGTACTTC. Protein sequence: CASSQDEGHPNYEQYF. The chain combines TRBV4-1 with TRBJ2-7, with D tentatively TRBD1 (6 bases). CDR3 size: 16 residues. The V end was cut by 0 bases, the J end by 3 bases, with 15 bases between. Germline V gives CDR1 MGHRA, CDR2 YSYEKL.

V gene TRBV12-3 or TRBV12-4 combines with J gene TRBJ2-7; TRBD2 is a possible D gene (6 bases). V was cut by 3 bases and J by 3 bases, with 12 bases left in between. The length of the CDR3 is 14 residues. The CDR3 nucleotides are TGTGCCAGCAGTTTCCGCGGGGAGAACTACGAGCAGTACTTC. Translated: CASSFRGENYEQYF.

A word on this clonotype: A read error is possible here, since a much larger clone lies one base away. The chain combines TRBV28 with TRBJ1-5; D not certain. The CDR3 is 14 residues long. Germline V gene lookup returns CDR1 MDHEN and CDR2 SYDVKM. With 2 bases removed from V and 2 bases from J, the gap between germline ends came to 7 bases. Written as DNA, the CDR3 is TGTGCCAGCAGTTTAGTCGCCCGCAATCAGCCCCAGCATTTT. Its protein product is CASSLVARNQPQHF. The entire variable domain, with the rest obtained from reference TRBV28 and TRBJ1-5, is as follows: DVKVTQSSRYLVKRTGEKVFLECVQDMDHENMFWYRQDPGLGLRLIYFSYDVKMKEKGDIPEGYSVSREKKERFSLILESASTNQTSMYLCASSLVARNQPQHFGDGTRLSIL.

This clonotype has a count of ten or more. The chain is built from TRBV11-2 and TRBJ2-7; 7 bases agree with TRBD2. Losses at the gene ends were 0 bases for V and 3 bases for J; bases not matched to a gene: 2. The CDR3 is 14 amino acids. From germline, CDR1 is SGHAT and CDR2 FQNNGV. The CDR3 loop reads CASSLDLAVYEQYF. The CDR3 region has the DNA TGTGCCAGCAGCTTAGATCTAGCGGTCTACGAGCAGTACTTC.

This clonotype was observed many times. The CDR3 is CASSLVGHSYEQYF. In nucleotides, the CDR3 is TGTGCCAGCAGCTTAGTCGGTCACTCCTACGAGCAGTACTTC. The chain carries TRBV11-1 and TRBJ2-7; D unclear. V was pared by 1 base and J by 0 bases, with 7 bases between. The CDR3 loop spans 14 amino acids. Germline CDR1 and CDR2: SGHAT and FQDESV (reference sequence).

In this sample, this clonotype turned up many times. V and J are TRBV15 and TRBJ1-2; TRBD1 agrees at 7 bases. The junction had 7 bases not matched to a gene; V was cut back by 2 bases and J by 4 bases. The CDR3 contains 15 residues. CDR1 LNHNV and CDR2 YYDKDF come from the germline V gene (reference sequence). The CDR3 spells CATSRRDRQGYGYTF. Written as DNA, the CDR3 is TGTGCCACCAGCAGAAGAGACCGACAGGGCTATGGCTACACCTTC.

This chain connects TRBV5-1 to TRBJ2-5; D is possibly TRBD1 (5 bases). This CDR3 has 14 residues. Looked up from germline, CDR1 is SGHRS and CDR2 is YFSETQ. The ends were cut back, 6 bases at V and 5 bases at J, with 17 bases in the middle. This CDR3 reads CASTLDTPLETQYF. As DNA, the CDR3 is TGCGCCAGCACCCTGGACACACCGCTGGAGACCCAGTACTTC.

The V gene is TRBV5-1, the J gene TRBJ2-5; 7 bases are a match to TRBD2. The CDR3 has 16 residues. Germline assignment: CDR1 SGHRS and CDR2 YFSETQ. V lost 0 bases, J lost 1 base, and 6 bases stayed unmatched. Written as DNA, the CDR3 is TGCGCCAGCAGCTTGGTAGGAGCGGGATTCCAAGAGACCCAGTACTTC. Its translation is CASSLVGAGFQETQYF.

Points on this clonotype: The conserved final phenylalanine or tryptophan is absent from the CDR3, which likely points to a read error. Because the CDR3's place on the DNA is in doubt, the DNA is left out and the CDR3 is given as listed by TCRdb. V and J are TRBV24-1 and TRBJ1-2; TRBD1 is taken as the D call from the table, unchecked against the DNA. The CDR3 sequence runs 14 residues, both termini included. Germline lookup yields CDR1 KGHDR and CDR2 SFDVKD. The CDR3 here is CATSDFEDSYGYTV.

This clonotype was seen at least ten times. The V gene is TRBV20-1, the J gene TRBJ2-5, with a weak D call TRBD1 (5 bases). Trimming cost V 6 bases and J 10 bases, with 12 bases left between them. Germline values: CDR1 DFQATT, CDR2 SNEGSKA (reference sequence). The CDR3 sequence is 10 residues long. In DNA, the CDR3 is TGCAGTGCGCTTAGACAGAACCAGTACTTC. It codes for CSALRQNQYF.

This clonotype was observed many times. This chain uses TRBV15 with TRBJ1-2, with 9 bases lining up with TRBD1. CDR1 is LNHNV, CDR2 YYDKDF, per germline (reference sequence). This CDR3 is built from 13 residues. Unmatched junction bases numbered 3, after V lost 6 bases and J lost 4 bases. CDR3 loop: CATRGQGSYGYTF. The CDR3 DNA reads TGTGCCACCAGGGGACAGGGATCCTATGGCTACACCTTC.

This clonotype has ten or more counts. The chain combines TRBV27 with TRBJ2-7; 12 bases are a match to TRBD2. With V trimmed by 5 bases and J by 6 bases, 5 bases remained unmatched. This CDR3 has 14 residues. Germline CDR1 is MNHEY and CDR2 is SMNVEV (reference sequence). DNA for the CDR3: TGTGCCAGCAGTCCCGGACTAGCGGGGAGCGAGCAGTACTTC. Residues: CASSPGLAGSEQYF.